This T cell receptor (beta chain) comes out of a study of human T cells and chemical hapten exposure. CDR1 is MNHNY and CDR2 is SVGAGI in the germline V gene (reference sequence). Trimming stripped 2 bases from V and 9 bases from J, with 11 bases between. There are 13 residues in the CDR3. Documented time point: patch test 3, about 24 weeks after DPC sensitization. Regarding treatment: therapeutic diphenylcyclopropenone sensitization with weekly scalp DPC. MiXCR, run by TCRdb on the RACE reads, gives a single entry per CDR3 protein. The sample has 150,000 to 200,000 distinct CDR3 sequences; 20% to 25% are singletons.

The sample in question was whole blood, obtained in connection with sensitization to the hapten diphenylcyclopropenone (DPC). The sequence came from a woman aged 40-49 years with alopecia areata. Some clones in this sample may be carry-over from other donors' samples. The V and J genes are TRBV6-6 and TRBJ2-1; D possibly uses TRBD1 or TRBD2 (5 bases each). This CDR3 is CASSYGPGGEQFF. The CDR3 DNA sequence: TGTGCCAGCAGTTACGGACCTGGGGGTGAGCAGTTCTTC.